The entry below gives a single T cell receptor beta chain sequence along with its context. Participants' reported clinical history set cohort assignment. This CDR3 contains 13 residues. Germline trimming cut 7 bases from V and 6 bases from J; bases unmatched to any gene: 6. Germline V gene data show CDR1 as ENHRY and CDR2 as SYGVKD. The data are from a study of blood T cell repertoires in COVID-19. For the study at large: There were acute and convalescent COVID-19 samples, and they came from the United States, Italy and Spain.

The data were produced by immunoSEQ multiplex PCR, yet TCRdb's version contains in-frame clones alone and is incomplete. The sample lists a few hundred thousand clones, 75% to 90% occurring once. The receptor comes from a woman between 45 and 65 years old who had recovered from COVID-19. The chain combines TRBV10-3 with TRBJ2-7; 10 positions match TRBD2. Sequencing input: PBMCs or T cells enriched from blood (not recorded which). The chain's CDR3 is CAITGTSESEQYF. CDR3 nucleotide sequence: TGTGCCATCACCGGGACTAGCGAGTCCGAGCAGTACTTC.